A selection of T cell receptor beta chains follows, all from one sample in a study of cytomegalovirus exposure and HLA in healthy donors. Here immunoSEQ multiplex PCR was the method, and the copy in TCRdb shows in-frame clones only, minus some. The sample has around 150,000 clones; 75% to 80% are singletons. Sequenced input: PBMCs. These TCRs come from a woman aged 45-59 years in good health and CMV-seropositive. CDR3s include the opening cysteine and the closing phenylalanine or tryptophan. The order of the fields is J gene, clone size, V gene, D gene, CDR3 DNA, CDR3 protein. D genes are given only for firm matches. Where a row states a size, it is once, few, many or the class of an expanded clone; other rows omit it.

TRBJ2-3 | NA | TRBV9 | TRBD2 | TGTGCCAGCAGCGTCGTGGGAGGGACAGATACGCAGTATTTT | CASSVVGGTDTQYF
TRBJ2-1 | once | TRBV9 | NA | TGTGCCAGCAGCGTAGCTCCCTCCTACAATGAGCAGTTCTTC | CASSVAPSYNEQFF
TRBJ2-7 | NA | TRBV27 | TRBD2 | TGTGCCAGCAGTCCTAGCGGGTACGAGCAGTACTTC | CASSPSGYEQYF
TRBJ2-3 | once | TRBV5-1 | NA | TGCGCCAGCAGCTTAAACAGGGTTAGCACAGATACGCAGTATTTT | CASSLNRVSTDTQYF
TRBJ2-5 | NA | TRBV7-8 | TRBD2 | TGTGCCAGCAGCTCGCCGGGGCTAGCGGGGACCCAGTACTTC | CASSSPGLAGTQYF
TRBJ2-4 | NA | TRBV30 | TRBD2 | TGTGCCTGGAGTGTGGGGGGGAAAAACATTCAGTACTTC | CAWSVGGKNIQYF
TRBJ1-1 | NA | TRBV7-8 | TRBD1 | TGTGCCAGCAGCGTAGACAGGGGGAACACTGAAGCTTTCTTT | CASSVDRGNTEAFF
TRBJ2-7 | NA | TRBV27 | TRBD1 | TGTGCCAGCAGTTTAGCAGGGGGCTACGAGCAGTACTTC | CASSLAGGYEQYF
TRBJ2-5 | few | TRBV2 | NA | TGTGCCAGCAGTGACGGGAGAGCCATCCGAGCGACCCAGTACTTC | CASSDGRAIRATQYF
TRBJ1-1 | NA | TRBV7-7 | NA | TGTGCTAGCAGCTCCTCAGTGAACACTGAAGCTTTCTTT | CASSSSVNTEAFF
TRBJ2-5 | NA | TRBV7-9 | NA | TGTGCCAGCAGCGACAGACGGGAGACCCAGTACTTC | CASSDRRETQYF
TRBJ2-3 | NA | TRBV5-6 | NA | TGTGCCAGCAGCACGTGGGCCACCCAAGATACGCAGTATTTT | CASSTWATQDTQYF
TRBJ1-2 | NA | TRBV15 | NA | TGTGCCACCAGCAGAGATCCCAGAAACTATGGCTACACCTTC | CATSRDPRNYGYTF
TRBJ2-7 | NA | TRBV6-6 | TRBD1 | TGTGCCAGCAGTTACTACGCGGACAGGGGTTTCGAGCAGTACTTC | CASSYYADRGFEQYF
TRBJ1-5 | NA | TRBV6-5 | NA | TGTGCCAGCAGTTCTTCCTTCAATCAGCCCCAGCATTTT | CASSSSFNQPQHF
TRBJ2-3 | NA | TRBV6-6 | TRBD2 | TGTGCCAGCACGGAGCGGGGGGGCCCAGATACGCAGTATTTT | CASTERGGPDTQYF
TRBJ1-1 | NA | TRBV29-1 | TRBD1 | TGCAGCGTTGCAACAGGGGGCGTTGAAGCTTTCTTT | CSVATGGVEAFF
TRBJ1-3 | NA | TRBV30 | NA | TGTGCCTGGAGTTGGACCAGGACAGTCTCTGGAAACACCATATATTTT | CAWSWTRTVSGNTIYF
TRBJ1-5 | NA | TRBV27 | TRBD1 | TGTGCCAGCAGTTTACTGGGACAGATCAATCAGCCCCAGCATTTT | CASSLLGQINQPQHF
TRBJ1-5 | NA | TRBV5-8 | NA | TGTGCCAGCAGCTTGTTCGGAGTCGGACAGAGCAATCAGCCCCAGCATTTT | CASSLFGVGQSNQPQHF
TRBJ2-7 | NA | TRBV13 | NA | TGTGCCAGCAGCCCGAGGCAGGGATCCTACGAGCAGTACTTC | CASSPRQGSYEQYF
TRBJ1-1 | NA | TRBV6-4 | NA | TGTGCCAACCCAAAGGGGGGGGGCGCGAACGTCCATGAGGACACTGAAGCTTTCTTT | CANPKGGGANVHEDTEAFF
TRBJ2-3 | few | TRBV2 | NA | TGTGCCAGCAGTGAAAAGCGGCACACAGATACGCAGTATTTT | CASSEKRHTDTQYF
TRBJ2-3 | once | TRBV29-1 | TRBD1 | TGCAGCGCCCGACAGGGGGGAAGTTCAGATACGCAGTATTTT | CSARQGGSSDTQYF
TRBJ1-4 | NA | TRBV7-9 | TRBD1 | TGTGCCAGCAGCCGAGACAGGGGAGGCACTAATGAAAAACTGTTTTTT | CASSRDRGGTNEKLFF
TRBJ2-1 | few | TRBV10-3 | TRBD2 | TGTGCCATCAGCCTGTCCAGCGGGAGGCGCAATGAGCAGTTCTTC | CAISLSSGRRNEQFF
TRBJ2-7 | few | TRBV29-1 | NA | TGCAGCGTTGAGGGTGGCAGGGGAGCTGACGAGCAGTACTTC | CSVEGGRGADEQYF
TRBJ2-7 | NA | TRBV2 | TRBD2 | TGTGCCAGCAGGAAGAGTAGCGGGAGTTCTTACGAGCAGTACTTC | CASRKSSGSSYEQYF
TRBJ2-3 | NA | TRBV10-2 | NA | TGCGCCAGCAGCGTCTCCCGCACAGATACGCAGTATTTT | CASSVSRTDTQYF
TRBJ1-1 | NA | TRBV6-5 | NA | TGTGCCAGCAGCCCCAGGGGATGGACTGAAGCTTTCTTT | CASSPRGWTEAFF
TRBJ1-5 | NA | TRBV6-1 | NA | TGTGCCAGCAGACCAAAGGGGACTGCTGATTTT | CASRPKGTADF
TRBJ2-7 | NA | TRBV6-1 | NA | TGTGCCAGCAGTGAAGCGCTGGACAGAATATACGAGCAGTACTTC | CASSEALDRIYEQYF
TRBJ2-5 | NA | TRBV9 | TRBD1 | TGTGCCAGCAGCGTCTTGACAGGGGGCCAAGAGACCCAGTACTTC | CASSVLTGGQETQYF
TRBJ1-6 | NA | TRBV30 | TRBD1 | TGTGCCTGGAGGACAGGGGGCTTTGACTCACCCCTCCACTTT | CAWRTGGFDSPLHF
TRBJ2-3 | once | TRBV5-4 | NA | TGTGCCAGCAGCTCGCGGACAGAGCGCACAGATACGCAGTATTTT | CASSSRTERTDTQYF
TRBJ1-2 | NA | TRBV6-1 | NA | TGTGCCAGCACTAGGACAGAAGAAAGTTATGGCTACACCTTC | CASTRTEESYGYTF
TRBJ1-5 | few | TRBV2 | TRBD1 | TGTGCCAGCAGTGGGACAGGGAATCAGCCCCAGCATTTT | CASSGTGNQPQHF
TRBJ2-3 | NA | TRBV19 | TRBD2 | TGTGCCAGTACCCGGACTAGCGGGGGGCCAGATACGCAGTATTTT | CASTRTSGGPDTQYF
TRBJ2-1 | NA | TRBV7-9 | NA | TGTGCCAGCAGCCCCCGGGTAGGTACTTCCTACAATGAGCAGTTCTTC | CASSPRVGTSYNEQFF
TRBJ2-5 | NA | TRBV2 | TRBD2 | TGTGCCAGCAGTGCGCCCTCGGGGACTAGCGGACAAGACCGGGAGACCCAGTACTTC | CASSAPSGTSGQDRETQYF
TRBJ2-7 | NA | TRBV28 | NA | TGTGCCAGCAGTTTATGGGACAGTATCTACGAGCAGTACTTC | CASSLWDSIYEQYF
TRBJ2-7 | NA | TRBV28 | TRBD1 | TGTGCCACCTCGGGACAGGCGGTGGGACAGCAGTACTTC | CATSGQAVGQQYF
TRBJ2-5 | NA | TRBV5-1 | NA | TGCGCCAGCAGCTTGGGGGGCCGAGAGACCCAGTACTTC | CASSLGGRETQYF
TRBJ2-7 | NA | TRBV12-2 | NA | TGTGCAAGTCGCTTAAAAACTAGCGGGGATTCCTACGAGCAGTACTTC | CASRLKTSGDSYEQYF
TRBJ2-2 | NA | TRBV27 | NA | TGTGCCAGCAGTCCGAGTTCCCCGAGGATAAACACCGGGGAGCTGTTTTTT | CASSPSSPRINTGELFF
TRBJ2-5 | NA | TRBV7-8 | TRBD1 | TGTGCCAGCAGCTCCTCAGACAGGGGAGAGACCCAGTACTTC | CASSSSDRGETQYF
TRBJ2-2 | once | TRBV28 | TRBD2 | TGTGCCAGCAGTGCCCCCGGGGGGGCAAAAACCGGGGAGCTGTTTTTT | CASSAPGGAKTGELFF
TRBJ1-6 | NA | TRBV5-1 | TRBD1 | TGCGCCAGCAGCGTATTCGGACAGGGGATTGATTCACCCCTCCACTTT | CASSVFGQGIDSPLHF
TRBJ1-1 | NA | TRBV11-1 | NA | TGTGCCAGCAGCTTAAATCAGGGGAACACTGAAGCTTTCTTT | CASSLNQGNTEAFF
TRBJ1-2 | NA | TRBV7-9 | TRBD1 | TGTGCCAGCAGCCCGACAGGGACTTATGGCTACACCTTC | CASSPTGTYGYTF
TRBJ2-7 | NA | TRBV2 | NA | TGTGCCAGCAGCCGACAGGATACCTACGAGCAGTACTTC | CASSRQDTYEQYF
TRBJ2-2 | NA | TRBV9 | NA | TGTGCCAGCAGCGACCAGGAATACACCGGGGAGCTGTTTTTT | CASSDQEYTGELFF
TRBJ2-7 | NA | TRBV13 | TRBD1 | TGTGCCAGCAGCCTAGGGGGGACAGGGGGCCCCGAGCAGTACTTC | CASSLGGTGGPEQYF
TRBJ2-6 | few | TRBV28 | TRBD1 | TGTGCCAGCACCCACCGGGACAGGGGGTATCCTGGGGCCAACGTCCTGACTTTC | CASTHRDRGYPGANVLTF
TRBJ1-1 | few | TRBV6-1 | TRBD1 | TGTGCCAGCAGTGAAGCGTGGGGACAGGGGGGAGGGTCTGGCACTGAAGCTTTCTTT | CASSEAWGQGGGSGTEAFF
TRBJ2-7 | NA | TRBV6-5 | NA | TGTGCCAGCAGGGAGGACCGTAATGTGTACTTC | CASREDRNVYF
TRBJ2-1 | NA | TRBV27 | TRBD2 | TGTGCCAGCAGTGTAGTTCCCCCCCTAGCGGGATTGAATGAGCAGTTCTTC | CASSVVPPLAGLNEQFF
TRBJ1-2 | few | TRBV7-2 | TRBD1 | TGTGCCACCCTCCCTCGGAGAGGGGGCAGCTATGGCTACACCTTC | CATLPRRGGSYGYTF